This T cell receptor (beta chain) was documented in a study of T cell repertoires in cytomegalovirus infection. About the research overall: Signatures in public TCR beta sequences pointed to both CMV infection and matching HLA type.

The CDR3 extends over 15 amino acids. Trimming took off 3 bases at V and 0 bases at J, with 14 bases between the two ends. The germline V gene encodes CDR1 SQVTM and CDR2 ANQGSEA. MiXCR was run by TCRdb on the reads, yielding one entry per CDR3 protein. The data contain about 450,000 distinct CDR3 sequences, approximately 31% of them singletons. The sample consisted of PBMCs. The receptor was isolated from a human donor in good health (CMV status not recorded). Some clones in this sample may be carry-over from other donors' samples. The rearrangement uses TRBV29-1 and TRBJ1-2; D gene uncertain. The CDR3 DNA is TGCAGCGTTGATAATATAGGGCATACTAACTATGGCTACACCTTC. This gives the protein CSVDNIGHTNYGYTF.